These 19 T cell receptor beta chains originate from one sample sequenced in a study of cytomegalovirus exposure and HLA in healthy donors. Both 60 Vbeta primers and 13 Jbeta primers went into the PCR. The data were produced by immunoSEQ multiplex PCR, yet TCRdb's version contains in-frame clones alone and is incomplete. Counted here are some 97,000 clones, 70% to 80% occurring once; the ten biggest clones make up approximately 4.3%. Sequencing was carried out using PBMCs. The receptors derive from a woman between 18 and 30 years old in good health and CMV-seropositive.

The chain couples TRBV11-1 to TRBJ2-1; a possible D gene is TRBD1 (6 bases). This CDR3 contains 15 residues. Per the germline V gene, CDR1 is SGHAT and CDR2 is FQDESV (reference sequence). V lost 4 bases, J lost 3 bases, and 13 bases lay in between. CDR3 sequence (DNA): TGTGCCAGCAGCTCCCACCGGGACATCTACAATGAGCAGTTCTTC. Translation gives CASSSHRDIYNEQFF.

The chain carries TRBV19 and TRBJ1-5; TRBD1 matches at 9 bases. This CDR3 contains 13 residues. The junction had 1 base not matched to a gene; V was cut back by 5 bases and J by 5 bases. Germline CDR1 reads LNHDA; CDR2 reads SQIVND (reference sequence). The DNA of the CDR3 is TGTGCCAGTAGTGGGACAGGGTATCAGCCCCAGCATTTT. Translated, it gives CASSGTGYQPQHF.

This clone was observed a few times. This chain connects TRBV9 to TRBJ2-3, with TRBD1 matching over 8 bases. The length of the CDR3 is 16 residues. Unmatched junction bases numbered 7, after V lost 4 bases and J lost 0 bases. The germline gives CDR1 SGDLS, CDR2 YYNGEE. The CDR3 DNA is TGTGCCAGCAGCAACGGACAGGGTGGGAGCACAGATACGCAGTATTTT. Amino acids: CASSNGQGGSTDTQYF.

J is TRBJ2-7 and V is TRBV4-2; 8 bases map to TRBD1. CDR1 and CDR2 (germline): LGHNA, YNFKEQ. Trimming at V came to 0 bases and at J to 2 bases, leaving 3 bases not matched to a gene. The CDR3 runs 15 residues. The CDR3 coding sequence is TGTGCCAGCAGCCAAGAGGAGGGACAGGCCTACGAGCAGTACTTC. Amino acids: CASSQEEGQAYEQYF.

V gene TRBV5-1 combines with J gene TRBJ2-6, with D maybe TRBD1 (6 bases). Trimming left V 0 bases short and J 0 bases short, with 19 bases between. The CDR3 is 20 residues long. CDR1 is SGHRS, CDR2 YFSETQ, per germline. This chain's CDR3 is CASSLAGRTATFSGANVLTF. In DNA form, the CDR3 reads TGCGCCAGCAGCTTGGCCGGTCGGACAGCCACCTTCTCTGGGGCCAACGTCCTGACTTTC.

A note on this clone: The same CDR3 can be traced to other DNA sequences in this sample. The chain joins TRBV6-6 to TRBJ2-5; D is ambiguous. This CDR3 spans 11 amino acids. Germline V gives CDR1 MNHNY, CDR2 SVGAGI (reference sequence). V was shortened by 6 bases and J by 2 bases, with 4 bases between the two germline ends. CDR3 region: CASSPQETQYF. The CDR3 region has the DNA TGTGCCAGCAGCCCACAAGAGACCCAGTACTTC.

This clone turned up a few times. The rearrangement uses TRBV7-2 and TRBJ2-7; the D gene is possibly TRBD2 (5 bases). The germline V gene has CDR1 SGHTA and CDR2 FQGNSA. With 2 bases removed from V and 6 bases from J, the gap between germline ends came to 11 bases. This CDR3 has 13 amino acids. The CDR3 DNA reads TGTGCCAGCAGCTTAAACGGGGTGACCGAGCAGTACTTC. Protein product: CASSLNGVTEQYF.

J is TRBJ2-1 and V is TRBV9; the D is unclear. This CDR3 is built from 14 residues. V lost 0 bases and J lost 5, with 9 bases in between. CDR1 and CDR2 (germline): SGDLS, YYNGEE. The CDR3 DNA follows: TGTGCCAGCAGCGTAGCCCGCGCGGACAATGAGCAGTTCTTC. Protein: CASSVARADNEQFF.

The chain joins TRBV9 to TRBJ2-5, with D possibly being TRBD2 (7 bases). V was clipped by 4 bases and J by 7 bases, with 20 bases between them. The CDR3 runs to 15 residues. From germline, CDR1 is SGDLS and CDR2 YYNGEE. The CDR3 nucleotides are TGTGCCAGCAGCCCTCAAGCGGCGGGGGCAAGGACCCAGTACTTC. It yields the protein CASSPQAAGARTQYF. The entire variable domain, with the rest obtained from reference TRBV9 and TRBJ2-5, is as follows: DSGVTQTPKHLITATGQRVTLRCSPRSGDLSVYWYQQSLDQGLQFLIQYYNGEERAKGNILERFSAQQFPDLHSELNLSSLELGDSALYFCASSPQAAGARTQYFGPGTRLLVL.

This clone appeared a few times. The chain combines TRBV11-3 with TRBJ2-5, with TRBD1 identical over 8 bases. The junction had 3 bases not matched to a gene; V was cut back by 5 bases and J by 4 bases. Germline V gene sequence: CDR1 SGHNT, CDR2 YENEEA. The CDR3 totals 13 residues. CDR3 amino acids: CASSDTGGETQYF. CDR3 coding DNA: TGTGCCAGCAGCGATACAGGGGGAGAGACCCAGTACTTC.

V is TRBV2 and J is TRBJ1-5; 7 positions match TRBD1. The CDR3 is made up of 14 amino acids. With 4 bases clipped from V and 7 bases from J, the junction kept 7 bases outside the gene matches. CDR1 and CDR2 from the germline V gene are SNHLY and FYNNEI. The CDR3: CASSVQGGLQPQHF. The DNA for the CDR3 is TGTGCCAGCAGTGTACAAGGGGGCTTACAGCCCCAGCATTTT.

The chain links TRBV5-1 to TRBJ2-7; 11 nucleotides agree with TRBD2. The CDR3 runs 15 residues. Unmatched junction bases numbered 7, after V lost 4 bases and J lost 4 bases. Germline CDR1 is SGHRS and CDR2 is YFSETQ. CDR3 amino acids: CASSDGSGRGYEQYF. The CDR3 DNA follows: TGCGCCAGCAGCGACGGTAGCGGGAGGGGTTACGAGCAGTACTTC.

The chain couples TRBV30 to TRBJ2-1, with 11 bases matching TRBD2. Germline V gene sequence: CDR1 GTSNPN, CDR2 SVGIG (reference sequence). The CDR3 sequence is 15 residues long. V was pared by 2 bases and J by 4 bases, with 4 bases of the junction left unmatched. The CDR3 DNA is TGTGCCTGGAGTTCGACTAGCGGGGTATACAATGAGCAGTTCTTC. Its translation: CAWSSTSGVYNEQFF. The whole variable domain, filled in from reference TRBV30 and TRBJ2-1, reads SQTIHQWPATLVQPVGSPLSLECTVEGTSNPNLYWYRQAAGRGLQLLFYSVGIGQISSEVPQNLSASRPQDRQFILSSKKLLLSDSGFYLCAWSSTSGVYNEQFFGPGTRLTVL.

This clone was seen a few times. This chain connects TRBV7-6 to TRBJ2-7; D gene ambiguous. The length of the CDR3 is 11 residues. CDR1 and CDR2 (germline): SGHVS, FNYEAQ. V was clipped by 3 bases and J by 5 bases, with 5 bases between them. This CDR3 reads CASSFSNEQYF. The CDR3 coding sequence is TGTGCCAGCAGCTTCAGTAACGAGCAGTACTTC.

This rearrangement joins TRBV30 to TRBJ2-7; no clear D. Trimming removed 2 bases from V and 3 bases from J, with 5 bases in between. Germline CDR1 reads GTSNPN; CDR2 reads SVGIG (reference sequence). There are 11 residues in the CDR3. CDR3 coding DNA: TGTGCCTGGAGTAACAGCTACGAGCAGTACTTC. Its translation: CAWSNSYEQYF.

This clone was recorded only once. The chain carries TRBV27 and TRBJ1-1; 10 bases are a match to TRBD1. The V segment lost 5 bases and the J segment 4 bases; nucleotides outside the gene matches: 10. CDR1 is MNHEY and CDR2 is SMNVEV in the germline V gene (reference sequence). The CDR3 is 16 residues long. For the CDR3, the DNA is TGTGCCAGCAGTCGTGGACAGGGGGTTGTGAGCACTGAAGCTTTCTTT. Its translation is CASSRGQGVVSTEAFF.

This chain connects TRBV6-1 to TRBJ2-1, with D possibly TRBD1 on 6 matching bases. CDR3 size: 14 residues. V dropped 6 bases and J dropped 6 bases, with 15 bases sitting between them. Germline V gene data show CDR1 as MNHNS and CDR2 as SASEGT. The CDR3 DNA follows: TGTGCCAGCAGCAACAAGGAAGGGGGCAATGAGCAGTTCTTC. Its translation: CASSNKEGGNEQFF.

The chain employs TRBV6-5 and TRBJ1-1; no clear D gene. Germline V gene data show CDR1 as MNHEY and CDR2 as SVGAGI. Trimming cost V 2 bases and J 2 bases, with 9 bases left between them. The CDR3 contains 14 residues. Written as DNA, the CDR3 is TGTGCCAGCAGTTACGATTACAGAAACACTGAAGCTTTCTTT. Its protein product is CASSYDYRNTEAFF.

There are a few counts of this clone. The chain combines TRBV30 with TRBJ2-2, with a weak D call TRBD2 (6 bases). The germline gives CDR1 GTSNPN, CDR2 SVGIG (reference sequence). The CDR3 has 15 residues. Deletions cut 5 bases from V and 5 bases from J, with 18 bases between. The CDR3 loop reads CAWGPPGEVTGELFF. The CDR3 DNA reads TGTGCCTGGGGGCCCCCGGGGGAGGTAACCGGGGAGCTGTTTTTT. Filled out from reference TRBV30 and TRBJ2-2, the complete variable domain reads SQTIHQWPATLVQPVGSPLSLECTVEGTSNPNLYWYRQAAGRGLQLLFYSVGIGQISSEVPQNLSASRPQDRQFILSSKKLLLSDSGFYLCAWGPPGEVTGELFFGEGSRLTVL.